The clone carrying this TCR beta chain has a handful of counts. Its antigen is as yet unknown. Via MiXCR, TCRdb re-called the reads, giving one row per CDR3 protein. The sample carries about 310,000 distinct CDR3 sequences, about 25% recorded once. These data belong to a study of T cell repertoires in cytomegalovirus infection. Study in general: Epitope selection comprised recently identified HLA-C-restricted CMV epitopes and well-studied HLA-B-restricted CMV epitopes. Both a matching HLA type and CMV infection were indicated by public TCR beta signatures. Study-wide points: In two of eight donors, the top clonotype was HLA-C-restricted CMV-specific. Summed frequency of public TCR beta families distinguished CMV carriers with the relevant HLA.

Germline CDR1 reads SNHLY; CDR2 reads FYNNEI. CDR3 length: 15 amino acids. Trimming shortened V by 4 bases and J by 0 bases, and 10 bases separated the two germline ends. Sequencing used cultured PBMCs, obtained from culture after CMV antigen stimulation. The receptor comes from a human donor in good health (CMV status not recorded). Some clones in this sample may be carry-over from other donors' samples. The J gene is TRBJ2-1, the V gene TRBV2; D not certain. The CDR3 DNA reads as TGTGCCAGCAGTGTTTCCCAGTCCTCCTACAATGAGCAGTTCTTC. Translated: CASSVSQSSYNEQFF.